One and the same sample provided the 8 T cell receptor beta chains below, sequenced in a study of blood T cell repertoires in COVID-19. Clones were read by immunoSEQ multiplex PCR, and TCRdb kept only the in-frame ones, dropping some. The table includes more than 400,000 clones, 75% to 90% detected once. Sequencing was performed on PBMCs or T cells enriched from blood (not recorded which). The source of these receptors is a woman under 30 who had recovered from COVID-19.

CDR3 sequence reads: CASSLDTGGAGETQYF. CDR3 DNA sequence: TGTGCCAGCAGCTTGGATACAGGGGGCGCGGGGGAGACCCAGTACTTC. This chain links TRBV5-4 with TRBJ2-5, with TRBD1 matching 9 bases. This CDR3 contains 16 residues. Germline V gives CDR1 SGHNT, CDR2 YYREEE (reference sequence). The trim removed 0 bases at V and 5 bases at J, leaving 8 bases unmatched.

This chain links TRBV5-1 with TRBJ2-3; D is possibly TRBD2 (5 bases). Trimming took off 4 bases at V and 3 bases at J, with 15 bases between the two ends. CDR1 and CDR2 from the germline V gene are SGHRS and YFSETQ. The CDR3 extends over 15 amino acids. The CDR3 spells CASSPGRGETDTQYF. The DNA for the CDR3 is TGCGCCAGCAGCCCCGGACGGGGAGAAACAGATACGCAGTATTTT.

The CDR3 here is CASSEYAGEDGYTF. CDR3 sequence (DNA): TGTGCCAGCAGTGAATACGCAGGGGAAGATGGCTACACCTTC. This rearrangement joins TRBV25-1 to TRBJ1-2; D may be TRBD1 (6 bases). The V gene lost 0 bases and the J gene lost 6 bases, with 11 bases spanning the gap. Germline V gives CDR1 MGHDK, CDR2 SYGVNS. The CDR3 is made up of 14 amino acids.

This chain links TRBV4-1 with TRBJ1-1, with D possibly being TRBD1 (5 bases). V was shortened by 2 bases and J by 2 bases, with 21 bases between the two germline ends. The CDR3 contains 18 residues. Germline values: CDR1 MGHRA, CDR2 YSYEKL. As DNA, the CDR3 is TGCGCCAGCAGCCAATTTTTTCTAAGGGGCGACTCAAACACTGAAGCTTTCTTT. Translation gives CASSQFFLRGDSNTEAFF.

The chain uses TRBV19 and TRBJ1-2, with TRBD1 as a possible D gene (6 bases). Germline CDR1 and CDR2: LNHDA and SQIVND (reference sequence). The CDR3 is 15 amino acids. V dropped 0 bases and J dropped 6 bases, with 14 bases sitting between them. The CDR3 loop reads CASSIDIGTTHGYTF. CDR3 in DNA: TGTGCCAGTAGTATAGATATTGGGACAACCCATGGCTACACCTTC.

The genes are TRBV5-1 and TRBJ2-5; D uncertain. Trimming shortened V by 1 base and J by 2 bases, and 6 bases separated the two germline ends. The CDR3 runs 13 residues. Germline-derived CDR1 and CDR2 are SGHRS and YFSETQ. The CDR3 bases are TGCGCCAGCAGCTTGCGCACTCAAGAGACCCAGTACTTC. It codes for CASSLRTQETQYF.

CDR3 amino acids: CASSVAEGEAFF. The CDR3 coding sequence is TGTGCCAGCAGCGTAGCGGAGGGTGAAGCTTTCTTT. The chain carries TRBV9 and TRBJ1-1; no clear D gene. There are 12 residues in the CDR3. Germline values: CDR1 SGDLS, CDR2 YYNGEE. Trimming removed 0 bases at V and 7 bases at J, with 7 bases between.

The J gene is TRBJ1-1, the V gene TRBV3-1 (or the pseudogene TRBV3-2); 8 bases map to TRBD1. This CDR3 is 15 amino acids long. V lost 6 bases, J lost 6 bases, and 12 bases stayed unmatched. Looked up from germline, CDR1 is LGHDT and CDR2 is YNNKEL (reference sequence). CDR3 residues: CASSETPGGFPEAFF. The CDR3 nucleotides read TGTGCCAGCAGTGAAACCCCAGGGGGCTTCCCTGAAGCTTTCTTT.